The clone carrying this T cell receptor beta chain has only a few counts. The target antigen is unknown. Different DNA sequences within this sample yield the same CDR3. The data are from a study of shared clonotypes between healthy human individuals. Study-level information: Each donor's CD4 naive and CD4 memory cells filled three plates apiece, CD8 naive two, and CD8 memory one.

The authors loaded 200 ng DNA, 30,000 to 35,000 T cell genomes, into sorted-subset replicate PCRs. Produced via immunoSEQ multiplex PCR; TCRdb's table is partial and in-frame only. This table has over 950,000 clones, approximately 75% appearing once. Study-wide findings and caveats: Larger richness was generally estimated for naive than memory subsets. The generation probabilities recorded for non-shared clonotypes fell below those of clonotypes shared by all four donors.

With V trimmed by 3 bases and J by 0 bases, 0 bases remained unmatched. Germline CDR1 reads SGHRS; CDR2 reads YFSETQ. The CDR3 loop spans 14 amino acids. The chain joins TRBV5-1 to TRBJ2-7; 10 nucleotides line up with TRBD2. The origin of this receptor is a man between 18 and 29 years old in good health. Some clones in this sample may be carry-over from other donors' samples. Sequencing was done on a sample of memory CD4+ T cells from PBMCs. Subset defined: CD45RA-negative fraction. The CDR3 spells CASSSSGSSYEQYF. The CDR3 DNA follows: TGCGCCAGCAGCTCTAGCGGGAGCTCCTACGAGCAGTACTTC.